This T cell receptor beta chain appears in the sequencing data of a study of blood T cell repertoires in COVID-19. Looking at the study overall: Nucleic acid was either cDNA or gDNA, and it came from T cells, B-cell-depleted T cells, or PBMCs.

Data came from immunoSEQ multiplex PCR; TCRdb stores just in-frame clones and leaves some out. Of about 190,000 clones in the sample, more than 85% were seen once. Allocation to cohorts depended on clinical history reported by the participants. Germline loops: CDR1 ENHRY, CDR2 SYGVKD. There are 14 residues in the CDR3. The ends were cut back, 3 bases at V and 4 bases at J, with 12 bases in the middle. This sequence was found in a woman between 40 and 55 years old in a cohort exposed to, infected with or recovered from COVID-19 (not recorded which). This chain joins TRBV10-3 and TRBJ1-1; tentative D call: TRBD1 (5 bases). Sequenced sample: PBMCs or T cells enriched from blood (not recorded which). The CDR3 region has the DNA TGTGCCATCAGTGATCAGGGTTGGGCCACTGAAGCTTTCTTT. Residues: CAISDQGWATEAFF.